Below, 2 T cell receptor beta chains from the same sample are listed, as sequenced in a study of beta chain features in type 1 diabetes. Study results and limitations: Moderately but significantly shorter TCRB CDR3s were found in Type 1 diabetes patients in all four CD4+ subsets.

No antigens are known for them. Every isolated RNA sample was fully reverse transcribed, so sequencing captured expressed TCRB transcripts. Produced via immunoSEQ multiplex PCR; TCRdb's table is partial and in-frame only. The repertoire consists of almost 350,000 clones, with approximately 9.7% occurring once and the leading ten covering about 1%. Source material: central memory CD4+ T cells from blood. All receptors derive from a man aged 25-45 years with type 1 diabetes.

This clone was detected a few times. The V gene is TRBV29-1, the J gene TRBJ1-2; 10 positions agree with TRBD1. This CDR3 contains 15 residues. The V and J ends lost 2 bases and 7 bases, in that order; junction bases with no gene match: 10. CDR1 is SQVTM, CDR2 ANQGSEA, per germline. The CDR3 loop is CSVEKKGTGERGYTF. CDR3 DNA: TGCAGCGTTGAAAAGAAAGGGACAGGGGAACGTGGCTACACCTTC. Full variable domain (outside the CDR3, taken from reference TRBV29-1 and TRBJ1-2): SAVISQKPSRDICQRGTSLTIQCQVDSQVTMMFWYRQQPGQSLTLIATANQGSEATYESGFVIDKFPISRPNLTFSTLTVSNMSPEDSSIYLCSVEKKGTGERGYTFGSGTRLTVV.

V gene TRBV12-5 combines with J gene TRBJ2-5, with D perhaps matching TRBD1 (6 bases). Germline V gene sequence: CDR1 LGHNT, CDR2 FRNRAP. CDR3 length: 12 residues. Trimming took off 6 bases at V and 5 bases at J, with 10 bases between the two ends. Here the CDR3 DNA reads TGTGCTAGTGGGGTGGGGGCTGAGACCCAGTACTTC. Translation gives CASGVGAETQYF.